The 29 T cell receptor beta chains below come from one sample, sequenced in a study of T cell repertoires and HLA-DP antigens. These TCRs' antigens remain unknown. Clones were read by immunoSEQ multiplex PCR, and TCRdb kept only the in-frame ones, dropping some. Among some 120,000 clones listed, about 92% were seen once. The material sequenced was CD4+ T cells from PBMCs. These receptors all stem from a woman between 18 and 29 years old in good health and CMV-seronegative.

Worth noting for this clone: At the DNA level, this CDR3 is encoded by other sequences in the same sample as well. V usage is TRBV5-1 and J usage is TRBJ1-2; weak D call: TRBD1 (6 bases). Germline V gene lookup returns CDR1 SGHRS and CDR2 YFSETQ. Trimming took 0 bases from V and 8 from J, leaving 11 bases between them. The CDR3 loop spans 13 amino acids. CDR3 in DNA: TGCGCCAGCAGCTTGGGGACAGATTACGGCTACACCTTC. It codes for CASSLGTDYGYTF.

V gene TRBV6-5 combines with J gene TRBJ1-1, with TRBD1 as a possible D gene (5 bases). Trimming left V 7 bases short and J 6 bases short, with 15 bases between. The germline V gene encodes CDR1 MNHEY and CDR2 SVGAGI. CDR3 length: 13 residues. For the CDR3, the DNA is TGTGCCAGCACTCGACGGGGGATTCCTGAAGCTTTCTTT. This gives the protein CASTRRGIPEAFF.

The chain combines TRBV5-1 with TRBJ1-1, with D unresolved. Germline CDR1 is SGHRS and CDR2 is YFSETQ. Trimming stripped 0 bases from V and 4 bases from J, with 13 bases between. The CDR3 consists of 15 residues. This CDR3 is CASSLEPGSATEAFF. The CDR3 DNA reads TGCGCCAGCAGCTTGGAGCCGGGTTCGGCCACTGAAGCTTTCTTT.

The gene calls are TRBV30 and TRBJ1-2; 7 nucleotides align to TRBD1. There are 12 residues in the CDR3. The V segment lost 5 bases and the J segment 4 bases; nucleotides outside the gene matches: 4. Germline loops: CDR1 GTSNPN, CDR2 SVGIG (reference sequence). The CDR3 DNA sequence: TGTGCCTGGGTAAGGGACAGCTATGGCTACACCTTC. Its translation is CAWVRDSYGYTF.

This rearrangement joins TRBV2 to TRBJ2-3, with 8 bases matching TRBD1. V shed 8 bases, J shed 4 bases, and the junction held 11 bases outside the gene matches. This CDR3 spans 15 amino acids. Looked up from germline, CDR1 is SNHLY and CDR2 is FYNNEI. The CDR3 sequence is CASRGTGSRADTQYF. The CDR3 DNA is TGTGCCAGCCGGGGGACAGGTTCTAGGGCAGATACGCAGTATTTT.

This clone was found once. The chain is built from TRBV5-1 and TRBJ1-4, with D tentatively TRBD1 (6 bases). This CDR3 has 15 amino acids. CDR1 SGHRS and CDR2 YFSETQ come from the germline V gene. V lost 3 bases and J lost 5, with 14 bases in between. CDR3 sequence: CASSSDGGANEKLFF. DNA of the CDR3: TGCGCCAGCAGCTCTGACGGGGGGGCCAATGAAAAACTGTTTTTT.

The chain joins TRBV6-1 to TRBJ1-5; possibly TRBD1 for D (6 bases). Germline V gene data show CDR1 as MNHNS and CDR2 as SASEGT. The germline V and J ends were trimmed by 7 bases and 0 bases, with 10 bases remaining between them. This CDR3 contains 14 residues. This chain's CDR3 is CASIGTNSNQPQHF. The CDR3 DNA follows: TGTGCCAGCATCGGGACAAATAGCAATCAGCCCCAGCATTTT.

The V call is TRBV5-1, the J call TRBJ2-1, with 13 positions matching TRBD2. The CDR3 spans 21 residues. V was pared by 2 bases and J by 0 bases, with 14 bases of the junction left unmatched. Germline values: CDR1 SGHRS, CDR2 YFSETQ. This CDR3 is CASSFPEERTSGRDSYNEQFF. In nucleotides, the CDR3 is TGCGCCAGCAGCTTCCCGGAGGAGAGGACTAGCGGGAGAGACTCCTACAATGAGCAGTTCTTC.

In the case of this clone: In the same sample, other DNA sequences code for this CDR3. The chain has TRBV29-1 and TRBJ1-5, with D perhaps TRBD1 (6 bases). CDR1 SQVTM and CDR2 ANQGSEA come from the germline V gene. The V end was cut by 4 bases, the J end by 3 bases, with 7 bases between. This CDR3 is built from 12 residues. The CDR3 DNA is TGCAGCGTTGCAGGGGCCAATCAGCCCCAGCATTTT. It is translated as CSVAGANQPQHF.

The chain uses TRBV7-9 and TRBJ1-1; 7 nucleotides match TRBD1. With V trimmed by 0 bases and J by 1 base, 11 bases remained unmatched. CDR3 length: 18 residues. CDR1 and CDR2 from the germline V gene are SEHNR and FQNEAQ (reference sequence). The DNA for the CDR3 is TGTGCCAGCAGCTTAGCCTATGGGGTGGGACAGAAGAACACTGAAGCTTTCTTT. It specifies CASSLAYGVGQKNTEAFF. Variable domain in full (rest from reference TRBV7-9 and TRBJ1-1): DTGVSQNPRHKITKRGQNVTFRCDPISEHNRLYWYRQTLGQGPEFLTYFQNEAQLEKSRLLSDRFSAERPKGSFSTLEIQRTEQGDSAMYLCASSLAYGVGQKNTEAFFGQGTRLTVV.

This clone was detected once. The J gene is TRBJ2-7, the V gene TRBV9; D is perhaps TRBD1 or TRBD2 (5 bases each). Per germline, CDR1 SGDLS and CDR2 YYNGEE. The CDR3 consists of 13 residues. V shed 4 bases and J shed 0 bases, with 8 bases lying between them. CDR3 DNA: TGTGCCAGCAGCCGGGACGCCTCCTACGAGCAGTACTTC. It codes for CASSRDASYEQYF.

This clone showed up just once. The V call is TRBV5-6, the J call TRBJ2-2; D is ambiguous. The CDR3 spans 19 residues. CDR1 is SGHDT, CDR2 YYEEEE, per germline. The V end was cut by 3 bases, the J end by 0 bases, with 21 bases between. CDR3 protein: CASSSEPFVGPANTGELFF. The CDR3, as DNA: TGTGCCAGCAGCTCCGAGCCATTCGTTGGACCCGCGAACACCGGGGAGCTGTTTTTT.

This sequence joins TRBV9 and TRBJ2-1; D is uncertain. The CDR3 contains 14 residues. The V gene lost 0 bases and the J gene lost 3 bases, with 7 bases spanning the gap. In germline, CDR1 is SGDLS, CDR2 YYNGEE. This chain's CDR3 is CASSVARDYNEQFF. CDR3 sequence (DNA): TGTGCCAGCAGCGTAGCTAGGGACTACAATGAGCAGTTCTTC.

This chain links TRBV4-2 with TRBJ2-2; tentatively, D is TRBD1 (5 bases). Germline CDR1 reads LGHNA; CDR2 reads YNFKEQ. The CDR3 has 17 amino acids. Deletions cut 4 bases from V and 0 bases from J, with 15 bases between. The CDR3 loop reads CASSPVRTYANTGELFF. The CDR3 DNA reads TGTGCCAGCAGCCCCGTCCGGACATACGCGAACACCGGGGAGCTGTTTTTT.

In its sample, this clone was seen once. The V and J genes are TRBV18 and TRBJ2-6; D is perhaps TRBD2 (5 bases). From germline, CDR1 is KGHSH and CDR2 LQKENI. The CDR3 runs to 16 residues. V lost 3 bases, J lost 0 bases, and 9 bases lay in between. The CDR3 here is CASSPRRDSGANVLTF. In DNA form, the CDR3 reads TGTGCCAGCTCACCCCGACGGGACTCTGGGGCCAACGTCCTGACTTTC.

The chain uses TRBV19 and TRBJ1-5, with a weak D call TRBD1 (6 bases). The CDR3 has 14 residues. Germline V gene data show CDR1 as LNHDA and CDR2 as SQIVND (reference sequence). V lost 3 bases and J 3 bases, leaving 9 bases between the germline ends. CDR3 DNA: TGTGCCAGTAGTATCGGGGGGCCCAATCAGCCCCAGCATTTT. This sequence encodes CASSIGGPNQPQHF.

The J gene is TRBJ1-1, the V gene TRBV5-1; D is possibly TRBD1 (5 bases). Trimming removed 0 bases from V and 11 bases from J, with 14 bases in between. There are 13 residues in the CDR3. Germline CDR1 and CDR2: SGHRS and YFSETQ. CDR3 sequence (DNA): TGCGCCAGCAGCTTGGAAGGGGTGCGTGGGGCTTTCTTT. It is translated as CASSLEGVRGAFF.

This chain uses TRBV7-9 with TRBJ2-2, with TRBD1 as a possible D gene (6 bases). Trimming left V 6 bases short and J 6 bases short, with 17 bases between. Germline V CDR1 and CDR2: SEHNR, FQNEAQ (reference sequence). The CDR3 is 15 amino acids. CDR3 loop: CASRGRTAAPGELFF. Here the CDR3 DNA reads TGTGCCAGCAGGGGTCGGACAGCCGCCCCCGGGGAGCTGTTTTTT.

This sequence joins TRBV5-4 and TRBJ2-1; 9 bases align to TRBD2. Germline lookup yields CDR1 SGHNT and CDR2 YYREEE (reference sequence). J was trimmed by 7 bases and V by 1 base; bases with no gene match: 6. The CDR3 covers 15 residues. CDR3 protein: CASSLSAGGMNEQFF. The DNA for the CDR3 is TGTGCCAGCAGCTTGTCTGCGGGAGGGATGAATGAGCAGTTCTTC. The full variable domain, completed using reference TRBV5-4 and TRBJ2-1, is ETGVTQSPTHLIKTRGQQVTLRCSSQSGHNTVSWYQQALGQGPQFIFQYYREEENGRGNFPPRFSGLQFPNYSSELNVNALELDDSALYLCASSLSAGGMNEQFFGPGTRLTVL.

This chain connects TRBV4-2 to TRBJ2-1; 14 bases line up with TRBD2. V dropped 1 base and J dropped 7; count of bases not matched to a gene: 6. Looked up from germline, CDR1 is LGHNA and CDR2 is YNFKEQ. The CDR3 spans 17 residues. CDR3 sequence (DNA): TGTGCCAGCAGCCAAGTTCGGACTAGCGGGGGGTTGAATGAGCAGTTCTTC. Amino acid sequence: CASSQVRTSGGLNEQFF.

CDR3 nucleotide sequence: TGTGCCAGCAGCGTAGCTTTAACAGGGTTCCAAGAGACCCAGTACTTC. This gives the protein CASSVALTGFQETQYF. The genes are TRBV9 and TRBJ2-5; D might be TRBD1 (6 bases). Germline V gives CDR1 SGDLS, CDR2 YYNGEE. V was shortened by 0 bases and J by 1 base, with 13 bases between the two germline ends. This CDR3 is 16 amino acids long.

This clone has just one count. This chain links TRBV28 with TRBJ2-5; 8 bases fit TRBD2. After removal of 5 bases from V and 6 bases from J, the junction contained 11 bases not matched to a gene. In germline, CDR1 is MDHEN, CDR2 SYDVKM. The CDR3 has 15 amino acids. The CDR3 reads CASSAATSGAQTQYF. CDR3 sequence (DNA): TGTGCCAGCAGTGCGGCTACTAGCGGTGCGCAGACCCAGTACTTC.

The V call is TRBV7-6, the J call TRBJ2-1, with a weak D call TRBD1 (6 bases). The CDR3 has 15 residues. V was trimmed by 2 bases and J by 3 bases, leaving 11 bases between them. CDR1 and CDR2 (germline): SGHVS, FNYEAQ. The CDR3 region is CASSLSRGFYNEQFF. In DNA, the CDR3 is TGTGCCAGCAGCTTATCCAGGGGCTTCTACAATGAGCAGTTCTTC.

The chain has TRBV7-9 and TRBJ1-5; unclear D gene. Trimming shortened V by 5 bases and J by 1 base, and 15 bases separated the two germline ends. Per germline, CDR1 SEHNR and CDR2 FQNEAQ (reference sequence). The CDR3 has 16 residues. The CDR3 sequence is CASSPRLLDSNQPQHF. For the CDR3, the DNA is TGTGCCAGCAGCCCCCGATTACTGGACAGCAATCAGCCCCAGCATTTT.

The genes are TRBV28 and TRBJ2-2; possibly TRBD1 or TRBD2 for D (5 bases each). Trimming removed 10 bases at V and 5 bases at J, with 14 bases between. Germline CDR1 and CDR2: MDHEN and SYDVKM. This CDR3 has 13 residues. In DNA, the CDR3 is TGTGCCACGGGACCAGGGAGAACCGGGGAGCTGTTTTTT. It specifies CATGPGRTGELFF.

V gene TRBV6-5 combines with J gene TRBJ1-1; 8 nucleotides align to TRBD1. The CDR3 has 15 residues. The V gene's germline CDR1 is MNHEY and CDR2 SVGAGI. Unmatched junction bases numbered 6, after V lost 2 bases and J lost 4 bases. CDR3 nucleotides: TGTGCCAGCAGTTACCGAATCACAGGGGGCACTGAAGCTTTCTTT. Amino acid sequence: CASSYRITGGTEAFF.

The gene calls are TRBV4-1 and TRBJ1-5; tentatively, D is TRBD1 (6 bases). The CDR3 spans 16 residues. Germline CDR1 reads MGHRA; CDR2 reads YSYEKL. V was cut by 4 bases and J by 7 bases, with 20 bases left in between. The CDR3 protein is CASSPTERGARQPQHF. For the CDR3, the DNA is TGCGCCAGCAGCCCCACCGAGCGGGGGGCTAGGCAGCCCCAGCATTTT.

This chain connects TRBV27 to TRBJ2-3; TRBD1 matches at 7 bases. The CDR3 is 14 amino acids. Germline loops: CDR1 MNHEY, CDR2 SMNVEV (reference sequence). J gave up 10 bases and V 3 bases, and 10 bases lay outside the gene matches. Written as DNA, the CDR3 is TGTGCCAGCAGTTTCTTCCGGGACAGCAGCGCGCAGTATTTT. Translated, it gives CASSFFRDSSAQYF.

CDR3 sequence reads: CATNGGELFF. The CDR3 nucleotides are TGTGCCACAAACGGGGGGGAGCTGTTTTTT. The chain uses TRBV11-2 and TRBJ2-2; no clear D gene. With 10 bases removed from V and 8 bases from J, the gap between germline ends came to 8 bases. CDR1 is SGHAT and CDR2 is FQNNGV in the germline V gene. The CDR3 sequence is 10 residues long.